The sequence of this T cell receptor beta chain was determined in a study of cytomegalovirus exposure and HLA in healthy donors. The CDR3 consists of 12 residues. Germline V gene lookup returns CDR1 SEHNR and CDR2 FQNEAQ (reference sequence). V was trimmed by 5 bases and J by 7 bases, leaving 12 bases between them. PCR amplification relied on 60 Vbeta primers (plus 13 Jbeta primers). Sequencing was performed with immunoSEQ multiplex PCR; in TCRdb, only in-frame clones are kept and a portion is missing. Among 130,000 or so clones, approximately 74% were seen once, and the ten largest hold over 5%. This clone has a handful of counts.

What was sequenced was PBMCs. V gene TRBV7-9 combines with J gene TRBJ2-7; D ambiguous. This TCR was sampled from a man aged 40-49 years in good health and CMV-seropositive. As DNA, the CDR3 is TGTGCCAGCAGCCCCCAGGCTGCTGAGCAGTACTTC. Amino acid sequence: CASSPQAAEQYF.